These 3 T cell receptor beta chains share one sample of origin, sequenced in a study of blood T cell repertoires in COVID-19. Repertoires were generated with immunoSEQ multiplex PCR, while TCRdb's copy carries only in-frame clones and drops some. This sample has some 460,000 clones, with roughly 90% found just once. Sample: PBMCs or T cells enriched from blood (not recorded which). The receptors here all came from a young woman who had recovered from COVID-19.

The chain has TRBV3-1 (or the pseudogene TRBV3-2) and TRBJ2-1, with TRBD2 matching over 7 bases. This CDR3 is built from 17 residues. The V gene's germline CDR1 is LGHDT and CDR2 YNNKEL (reference sequence). V lost 0 bases and J lost 5; bases outside the gene matches: 10. The DNA for the CDR3 is TGTGCCAGCAGCCAAGATGTCGCTAGCGGCATAAACAATGAGCAGTTCTTC. Amino acid sequence: CASSQDVASGINNEQFF.

The genes are TRBV4-1 and TRBJ2-3, with TRBD2 matching 10 bases. The CDR3 length is 17 residues. The germline V gene has CDR1 MGHRA and CDR2 YSYEKL. V lost 2 bases to trimming and J lost 3 bases; unmatched junction nucleotides: 8. The CDR3 is CASSQRTLAGSTDTQYF. The CDR3 DNA sequence: TGCGCCAGCAGCCAAAGAACACTAGCGGGGTCGACAGATACGCAGTATTTT.

The chain has TRBV2 and TRBJ1-5; 8 bases align to TRBD1. Trimming at V came to 4 bases and at J to 5 bases, leaving 16 bases not matched to a gene. This CDR3 is built from 18 residues. Per germline, CDR1 SNHLY and CDR2 FYNNEI. The CDR3 loop reads CASSVARTGGGLDQPQHF. The CDR3 DNA sequence: TGTGCCAGCAGTGTTGCCCGAACAGGGGGAGGTCTAGATCAGCCCCAGCATTTT.